Listed here are 28 T cell receptor beta chains from one sample, sequenced in a study of cytomegalovirus exposure and HLA in healthy donors. The study ran its PCR with 60 Vbeta and 13 Jbeta primers. Some clones are missing from TCRdb's copy, which holds only in-frame ones; the method was immunoSEQ multiplex PCR. The repertoire includes more than 95,000 clones, around 64% of them detected once, and roughly 3% sits in the top ten. Sequencing was performed on PBMCs. The origin of the receptors is a man in his fifties or sixties in good health and CMV-seronegative.

The V and J genes are TRBV5-5 and TRBJ2-1; possibly TRBD1 for D (5 bases). CDR3 size: 15 residues. The V and J ends lost 2 bases and 0 bases respectively, with 9 bases between them. CDR1 is SGHKS, CDR2 YYEKEE, per germline (reference sequence). This chain's CDR3 is CASSLGVSSYNEQFF. The CDR3 coding sequence is TGTGCCAGCAGCTTAGGGGTCTCCTCCTACAATGAGCAGTTCTTC.

This clone was counted between two and nine times. The genes are TRBV6-4 and TRBJ2-3; 7 bases map to TRBD1. This CDR3 is 14 amino acids long. CDR1 MRHNA and CDR2 SNTAGT come from the germline V gene. V was clipped by 4 bases and J by 4 bases; unmatched bases: 5. CDR3 sequence (DNA): TGTGCCAGCAGTGTGACAGGGCTTTCAGATACGCAGTATTTT. Translated, it gives CASSVTGLSDTQYF.

The CDR3 region is CASSLAAGSEAFF. As DNA, the CDR3 is TGCGCCAGCAGCTTGGCCGCCGGGTCAGAAGCTTTCTTT. The genes are TRBV5-1 and TRBJ1-1, with D uncertain. Germline V gene sequence: CDR1 SGHRS, CDR2 YFSETQ. The CDR3 has 13 residues. Trimming took 0 bases from V and 8 from J, leaving 11 bases between them.

The chain couples TRBV2 to TRBJ1-2; 8 nucleotides agree with TRBD1. V trimming: 6 bases; J trimming: 5 bases; junction bases outside the gene matches: 8. The germline CDR1 and CDR2 sequences are SNHLY and FYNNEI. CDR3 size: 14 residues. DNA for the CDR3: TGTGCCAGCAGACTGGACAGGGAAAGTTATGGCTACACCTTC. Translated, it gives CASRLDRESYGYTF. Full variable domain (outside the CDR3, taken from reference TRBV2 and TRBJ1-2): EPEVTQTPSHQVTQMGQEVILRCVPISNHLYFYWYRQILGQKVEFLVSFYNNEISEKSEIFDDQFSVERPDGSNFTLKIRSTKLEDSAMYFCASRLDRESYGYTFGSGTRLTVV.

The chain is built from TRBV5-6 and TRBJ2-7; no definite D call. Trimming removed 0 bases at V and 3 bases at J, with 10 bases between. The CDR3 totals 14 residues. CDR1 SGHDT and CDR2 YYEEEE come from the germline V gene. The CDR3 region is CASSLGLTIYEQYF. CDR3 coding DNA: TGTGCCAGCAGCTTGGGCCTAACGATCTACGAGCAGTACTTC.

In its sample, this clone was seen a few times. The rearrangement uses TRBV25-1 and TRBJ1-1, with D hard to call. The CDR3 loop spans 17 amino acids. The germline CDR1 and CDR2 sequences are MGHDK and SYGVNS. V dropped 4 bases and J dropped 5 bases, with 23 bases sitting between them. CDR3 amino acids: CASSAFQDSLDGTEAFF. The CDR3 region has the DNA TGTGCCAGCAGTGCCTTCCAGGACTCCCTAGATGGGACTGAAGCTTTCTTT.

Worth noting for this clone: This specimen includes other DNA sequences encoding the same CDR3. The gene calls are TRBV7-6 and TRBJ1-5; D is ambiguous. The germline V and J ends were trimmed by 5 bases and 2 bases, with 10 bases remaining between them. Germline-derived CDR1 and CDR2 are SGHVS and FNYEAQ. The CDR3 has 14 amino acids. The DNA of the CDR3 is TGTGCCAGCAGCCCTCGGTTTGGCAATCAGCCCCAGCATTTT. Amino acid sequence: CASSPRFGNQPQHF.

The chain uses TRBV27 and TRBJ2-1, with 10 positions matching TRBD2. Per germline, CDR1 MNHEY and CDR2 SMNVEV (reference sequence). The CDR3 has 16 residues. V was clipped by 3 bases and J by 7 bases; unmatched bases: 9. In nucleotides, the CDR3 is TGTGCCAGCAGTTTGCTAGCGGGAGTCACCTGGAATGAGCAGTTCTTC. This translates into CASSLLAGVTWNEQFF.

V and J are TRBV12-5 and TRBJ2-1, with TRBD2 identical over 12 bases. There are 18 residues in the CDR3. From germline, CDR1 is LGHNT and CDR2 FRNRAP. V shed 4 bases, J shed 8 bases, and the junction held 15 bases outside the gene matches. The CDR3 sequence: CASGSQTSGGFVRYEQFF. As DNA, the CDR3 is TGTGCTAGTGGTTCCCAGACTAGCGGGGGTTTTGTGAGGTATGAGCAGTTCTTC.

The V gene is TRBV6-5, the J gene TRBJ1-2; 8 bases line up with TRBD1. CDR3 length: 14 residues. J lost 8 bases, V lost 2 bases, and 7 bases had no gene match. The V gene's germline CDR1 is MNHEY and CDR2 SVGAGI. The CDR3 DNA follows: TGTGCCAGCAGTTACCTACAGGGGGGTCCGGGCTACACCTTC. As protein: CASSYLQGGPGYTF.

The CDR3 spells CASSLVGASGGNNEQFF. In nucleotides, the CDR3 is TGTGCCAGCAGCTTAGTAGGAGCTAGCGGGGGGAACAATGAGCAGTTCTTC. The chain has TRBV11-2 and TRBJ2-1; 11 nucleotides agree with TRBD2. This CDR3 is 17 amino acids long. Per the germline V gene, CDR1 is SGHAT and CDR2 is FQNNGV. J was trimmed by 5 bases and V by 1 base; bases with no gene match: 7.

V and J are TRBV6-5 and TRBJ2-7, with TRBD1 as a possible D gene (6 bases). This CDR3 comprises 15 residues. The germline CDR1 and CDR2 sequences are MNHEY and SVGAGI. V lost 6 bases, J lost 0 bases, and 15 bases lay in between. The CDR3 spells CASRRKGDISYEQYF. In nucleotides, the CDR3 is TGTGCCAGCAGACGCAAGGGGGATATCTCCTACGAGCAGTACTTC.

CDR3 sequence reads: CASSATGNQPQHF. CDR3 sequence (DNA): TGTGCCAGCAGTGCGACAGGCAATCAGCCCCAGCATTTT. The J gene is TRBJ1-5, the V gene TRBV2; possible D gene TRBD1, 5 bases. Trimming removed 4 bases from V and 2 bases from J, with 6 bases in between. Germline V gene sequence: CDR1 SNHLY, CDR2 FYNNEI. The CDR3 covers 13 residues.

The chain links TRBV6-1 to TRBJ1-5; TRBD1 matches at 10 bases. Germline V gene lookup returns CDR1 MNHNS and CDR2 SASEGT. After removal of 3 bases from V and 0 bases from J, the junction contained 14 bases not matched to a gene. The CDR3 is made up of 20 amino acids. This chain's CDR3 is CASSDDRGLLFSLSNQPQHF. CDR3 in DNA: TGTGCCAGCAGTGACGACAGGGGGCTCTTGTTTAGTCTTAGCAATCAGCCCCAGCATTTT.

V is TRBV15 and J is TRBJ2-6; unclear D gene. In germline, CDR1 is LNHNV, CDR2 YYDKDF (reference sequence). CDR3 length: 16 residues. The V and J ends lost 1 base and 0 bases respectively, with 7 bases between them. Here the CDR3 reads CATSRGLSSGANVLTF. The CDR3 coding sequence is TGTGCCACCAGCAGAGGACTCAGCTCTGGGGCCAACGTCCTGACTTTC. The whole variable domain, filled in from reference TRBV15 and TRBJ2-6, reads DAMVIQNPRYQVTQFGKPVTLSCSQTLNHNVMYWYQQKSSQAPKLLFHYYDKDFNNEADTPDNFQSRRPNTSFCFLDIRSPGLGDTAMYLCATSRGLSSGANVLTFGAGSRLTVL.

V gene TRBV27 combines with J gene TRBJ1-6; no clear D. In germline, CDR1 is MNHEY, CDR2 SMNVEV (reference sequence). Trimming pared 6 bases from V and 9 bases from J, leaving 9 bases between. This CDR3 region has 12 residues. The CDR3 loop reads CASSPPGSPLHF. CDR3 nucleotides: TGTGCCAGCAGCCCGCCGGGTTCACCCCTCCACTTT.

V gene TRBV9 combines with J gene TRBJ2-1, with 13 bases identical to TRBD2. The CDR3 is 16 amino acids. The trim removed 0 bases at V and 9 bases at J, leaving 6 bases unmatched. Germline lookup yields CDR1 SGDLS and CDR2 YYNGEE. The CDR3 sequence is CASSVVPGLAGSEQFF. CDR3 DNA: TGTGCCAGCAGCGTAGTCCCGGGACTAGCGGGGTCTGAGCAGTTCTTC. The full variable domain, with the rest looked up from reference TRBV9 and TRBJ2-1, is DSGVTQTPKHLITATGQRVTLRCSPRSGDLSVYWYQQSLDQGLQFLIQYYNGEERAKGNILERFSAQQFPDLHSELNLSSLELGDSALYFCASSVVPGLAGSEQFFGPGTRLTVL.

The genes are TRBV5-1 and TRBJ2-6; the D gene is possibly TRBD1 (6 bases). Germline V gene sequence: CDR1 SGHRS, CDR2 YFSETQ. V gave up 0 bases and J gave up 3 bases, with 16 bases separating them. The CDR3 loop spans 18 amino acids. The CDR3 DNA reads TGCGCCAGCAGCTTGGAGGGGGAAAGGGCGGTTGGGGCCAACGTCCTGACTTTC. This sequence encodes CASSLEGERAVGANVLTF.

V is TRBV28 and J is TRBJ2-4; 8 nucleotides align to TRBD2. V lost 4 bases and J lost 1; bases outside the gene matches: 15. CDR1 is MDHEN and CDR2 is SYDVKM in the germline V gene. The CDR3 covers 19 residues. The CDR3 DNA is TGTGCCAGCAGTTCGAGCGGGAGCCGGGAGGTTGAGGCCAAAAACATTCAGTACTTC. Translating gives CASSSSGSREVEAKNIQYF.

The CDR3 DNA reads TGTGCCAGCAGCCAAGATCAAAGCGGGTACACCGGGGAGCTGTTTTTT. Amino acid sequence: CASSQDQSGYTGELFF. The chain is built from TRBV14 and TRBJ2-2, with D maybe TRBD2 (6 bases). The CDR3 contains 16 residues. Deletions cut 0 bases from V and 3 bases from J, with 11 bases between. The germline V gene encodes CDR1 SGHDN and CDR2 FVKESK. Drawing the rest from reference TRBV14 and TRBJ2-2, the complete variable domain is EAGVTQFPSHSVIEKGQTVTLRCDPISGHDNLYWYRRVMGKEIKFLLHFVKESKQDESGMPNNRFLAERTGGTYSTLKVQPAELEDSGVYFCASSQDQSGYTGELFFGEGSRLTVL.

The rearrangement joins TRBV30 to TRBJ1-1; tentative D call: TRBD1 (6 bases). Germline CDR1 is GTSNPN and CDR2 is SVGIG (reference sequence). This CDR3 region has 14 residues. Trimming left V 3 bases short and J 1 base short, with 12 bases between. The CDR3 spells CAWRTGLRNTEAFF. CDR3 DNA sequence: TGTGCCTGGAGAACAGGGCTGAGGAACACTGAAGCTTTCTTT.

The rearrangement links TRBV4-1 to TRBJ1-1, with D perhaps matching TRBD1 (5 bases). The CDR3 runs 15 residues. Germline CDR1 and CDR2: MGHRA and YSYEKL. V lost 0 bases, J lost 5 bases, and 13 bases lay in between. CDR3 coding DNA: TGCGCCAGCAGCCAAGAGTATAGGGGAGGGACTGAAGCTTTCTTT. Its protein is CASSQEYRGGTEAFF.

The rearrangement links TRBV18 to TRBJ2-1; 8 bases fit TRBD2. Germline CDR1 and CDR2: KGHSH and LQKENI. Trimming removed 3 bases from V and 9 bases from J; junction bases left unmatched: 10. The CDR3 has 15 amino acids. CDR3 sequence reads: CASSPPSGPSREQFF. The CDR3 nucleotides are TGTGCCAGCTCACCCCCTAGCGGGCCTTCCCGTGAGCAGTTCTTC.

The rearrangement joins TRBV5-1 to TRBJ2-1; D possibly corresponds to TRBD1 (6 bases). The germline CDR1 and CDR2 sequences are SGHRS and YFSETQ. The CDR3 length is 15 residues. V was cut by 4 bases and J by 0 bases, with 11 bases left in between. The CDR3 coding sequence is TGCGCCAGCAGCGGGGGCCCAAGCTCCTACAATGAGCAGTTCTTC. As protein: CASSGGPSSYNEQFF.

The chain links TRBV2 to TRBJ2-1; 7 nucleotides line up with TRBD1. The germline gives CDR1 SNHLY, CDR2 FYNNEI. V shed 10 bases and J 3 bases; nucleotides not matched to a gene: 6. CDR3 size: 13 residues. CDR3 in amino acids: CAKDRVVYNEQFF. DNA of the CDR3: TGTGCCAAAGACAGGGTGGTCTACAATGAGCAGTTCTTC.

The chain employs TRBV6-5 and TRBJ1-2, with 7 bases that match TRBD1. The CDR3 is 13 residues long. The germline CDR1 and CDR2 sequences are MNHEY and SVGAGI. V lost 5 bases and J lost 5; bases outside the gene matches: 5. CDR3 in DNA: TGTGCCAGCAGTGAGGTGGGACAGTATGGCTACACCTTC. It translates to CASSEVGQYGYTF.

The V gene is TRBV6-6, the J gene TRBJ2-5, with 7 bases identical to TRBD1. This CDR3 contains 15 residues. Trimming took 5 bases from V and 0 from J; bases not matched to a gene: 6. Germline V gene lookup returns CDR1 MNHNY and CDR2 SVGAGI (reference sequence). CDR3 in DNA: TGTGCCAGCAGTCAGACAGGGCGCGACCAAGAGACCCAGTACTTC. The encoded protein is CASSQTGRDQETQYF.

This sequence joins TRBV7-7 and TRBJ1-1; D may be TRBD1 (6 bases). Germline CDR1 and CDR2: SSHAT and FNYEAQ (reference sequence). V shed 4 bases and J shed 5 bases, with 11 bases lying between them. The CDR3 length is 13 residues. The CDR3 region is CASSSGRGTEAFF. CDR3 in DNA: TGTGCCAGCAGCTCCGGCAGGGGTACTGAAGCTTTCTTT.